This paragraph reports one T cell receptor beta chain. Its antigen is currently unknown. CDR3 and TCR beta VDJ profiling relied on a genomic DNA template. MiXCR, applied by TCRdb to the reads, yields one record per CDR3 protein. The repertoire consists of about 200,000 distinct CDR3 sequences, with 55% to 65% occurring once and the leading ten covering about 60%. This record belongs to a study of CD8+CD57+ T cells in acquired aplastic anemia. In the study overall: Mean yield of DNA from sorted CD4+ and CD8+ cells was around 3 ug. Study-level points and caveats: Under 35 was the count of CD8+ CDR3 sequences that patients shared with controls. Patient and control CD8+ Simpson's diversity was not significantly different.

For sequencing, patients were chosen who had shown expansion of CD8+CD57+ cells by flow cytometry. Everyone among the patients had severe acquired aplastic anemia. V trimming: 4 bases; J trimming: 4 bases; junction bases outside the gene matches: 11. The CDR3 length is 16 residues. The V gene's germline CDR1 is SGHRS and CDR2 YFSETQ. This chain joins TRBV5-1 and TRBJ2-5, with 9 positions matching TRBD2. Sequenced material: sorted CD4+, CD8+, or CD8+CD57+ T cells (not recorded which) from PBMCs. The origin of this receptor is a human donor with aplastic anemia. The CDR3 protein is CASSVGGGGGSETQYF. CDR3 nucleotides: TGCGCCAGCAGCGTAGGAGGCGGGGGGGGGTCAGAGACCCAGTACTTC.